Below, 30 T cell receptor beta chains from the same sample are listed, as sequenced in a study of T cell changes during pregnancy in multiple sclerosis (dated by TCRdb to about 2019). Library preparation was by the immunoSEQ multiplex PCR assay. TCRdb holds this immuneACCESS table with in-frame rearrangements only. Some clones are missing; in checked studies, unresolved V genes explain under half, and the rest has no known cause. The sample includes about 46,000 clones, with about 91% observed a single time. The ten largest clones take up around 8.6% of the sample. The sequences come from CD8+ T cells from peripheral blood mononuclear cells, collected after pregnancy. These receptor sequences come from a female donor with multiple sclerosis, enrolled in a pregnancy study.

The J gene is TRBJ1-1, the V gene TRBV6-6, with D unresolved. This CDR3 is built from 16 residues. With 2 bases removed from V and 3 bases from J, the gap between germline ends came to 16 bases. Germline V gene lookup returns CDR1 MNHNY and CDR2 SVGAGI (reference sequence). In DNA, the CDR3 is TGTGCCAGCAGTTACGAAAGCCCAAGAGGTTACACTGAAGCTTTCTTT. Its protein product is CASSYESPRGYTEAFF.

The chain is built from TRBV7-2 and TRBJ2-3; a weak D match, TRBD2 (6 bases). The CDR3 sequence is 15 residues long. Trimming shortened V by 5 bases and J by 1 base, and 13 bases separated the two germline ends. Looked up from germline, CDR1 is SGHTA and CDR2 is FQGNSA. CDR3 DNA: TGTGCCAGCAGCCTAGGGACTTACCGCACAGATACGCAGTATTTT. Amino acids: CASSLGTYRTDTQYF.

This chain links TRBV19 with TRBJ2-1; the match to TRBD1 covers 7 bases. This CDR3 comprises 13 residues. V lost 2 bases, J lost 5 bases, and 0 bases stayed unmatched. Per the germline V gene, CDR1 is LNHDA and CDR2 is SQIVND (reference sequence). As DNA, the CDR3 is TGTGCCAGTAGTATACAGGGGGACAATGAGCAGTTCTTC. It encodes CASSIQGDNEQFF.

The genes are TRBV19 and TRBJ1-5, with a possible D match to TRBD1 (5 bases). V lost 4 bases and J 0 bases, leaving 19 bases between the germline ends. CDR1 LNHDA and CDR2 SQIVND come from the germline V gene (reference sequence). The CDR3 is 18 amino acids. In DNA, the CDR3 is TGTGCCAGTAGTACCTGGGGACGGGGGTTCGGTAGCAATCAGCCCCAGCATTTT. Its translation: CASSTWGRGFGSNQPQHF. Full variable domain (outside the CDR3, taken from reference TRBV19 and TRBJ1-5): DGGITQSPKYLFRKEGQNVTLSCEQNLNHDAMYWYRQDPGQGLRLIYYSQIVNDFQKGDIAEGYSVSREKKESFPLTVTSAQKNPTAFYLCASSTWGRGFGSNQPQHFGDGTRLSIL.

The chain combines TRBV5-6 with TRBJ1-5, with D possibly TRBD1 on 6 matching bases. There are 16 residues in the CDR3. CDR1 is SGHDT, CDR2 YYEEEE, per germline. Trimming removed 1 base at V and 0 bases at J, with 11 bases between. The CDR3 region has the DNA TGTGCCAGCAGCTTGAAGGGACACTATAGCAATCAGCCCCAGCATTTT. Its translation is CASSLKGHYSNQPQHF. Full variable domain (missing parts from reference TRBV5-6 and TRBJ1-5): DAGVTQSPTHLIKTRGQQVTLRCSPKSGHDTVSWYQQALGQGPQFIFQYYEEEERQRGNFPDRFSGHQFPNYSSELNVNALLLGDSALYLCASSLKGHYSNQPQHFGDGTRLSIL.

The chain has TRBV6-5 and TRBJ1-1; TRBD1 is a possible D gene (6 bases). V was trimmed by 6 bases and J by 0 bases, leaving 11 bases between them. This CDR3 has 14 residues. Germline V gene lookup returns CDR1 MNHEY and CDR2 SVGAGI. As DNA, the CDR3 is TGTGCCAGCAGACCGACAGGTCTGAACACTGAAGCTTTCTTT. Translation: CASRPTGLNTEAFF.

The V gene is TRBV7-8, the J gene TRBJ2-1; D gene uncertain. Deletions cut 1 base from V and 9 bases from J, with 7 bases between. The CDR3 runs 12 residues. The germline V gene encodes CDR1 SGHVS and CDR2 FQNEAQ. The CDR3 DNA sequence: TGTGCCAGCAGCTTAGGCCCGGGTGAGCAGTTCTTC. It codes for CASSLGPGEQFF.

The CDR3 DNA follows: TGTGCCAGCAGCGTAGACGGGGGGACGACCGGGGAGCTGTTTTTT. This encodes CASSVDGGTTGELFF. This chain connects TRBV9 to TRBJ2-2; 7 nucleotides agree with TRBD2. V lost 0 bases to trimming and J lost 5 bases; unmatched junction nucleotides: 4. Germline V gene lookup returns CDR1 SGDLS and CDR2 YYNGEE. CDR3 size: 15 residues.

The chain carries TRBV6-1 and TRBJ1-1; 7 bases are a match to TRBD1. V lost 10 bases, J lost 6 bases, and 8 bases stayed unmatched. Germline V lookup: CDR1 MNHNS, CDR2 SASEGT. The CDR3 runs to 12 residues. CDR3 sequence: CANSRQGSEAFF. CDR3 sequence (DNA): TGTGCCAACTCCAGACAGGGCTCTGAAGCTTTCTTT.

The gene calls are TRBV19 and TRBJ1-1; a possible D gene is TRBD1 (6 bases). Germline CDR1 and CDR2: LNHDA and SQIVND (reference sequence). The CDR3 covers 17 residues. V was trimmed by 1 base and J by 2 bases, leaving 17 bases between them. The chain's CDR3 is CASSIAQHQGINTEAFF. The CDR3 coding sequence is TGTGCCAGTAGTATAGCCCAACACCAGGGGATAAACACTGAAGCTTTCTTT.

The rearrangement joins TRBV30 to TRBJ2-5; tentatively, D is TRBD2 (6 bases). The CDR3 covers 14 residues. The germline gives CDR1 GTSNPN, CDR2 SVGIG (reference sequence). Trimming stripped 0 bases from V and 4 bases from J, with 12 bases between. The DNA of the CDR3 is TGTGCCTGGAGTGTACGTATGGGGGGAGAGACCCAGTACTTC. Translating gives CAWSVRMGGETQYF.

The chain links TRBV7-9 to TRBJ2-1, with TRBD1 identical over 10 bases. The CDR3 totals 16 residues. Trimming at V came to 1 base and at J to 2 bases, leaving 2 bases not matched to a gene. Germline values: CDR1 SEHNR, CDR2 FQNEAQ (reference sequence). The CDR3, as DNA: TGTGCCAGCAGCTTAGACGGACAGGGGGCCTACAATGAGCAGTTCTTC. Its protein product is CASSLDGQGAYNEQFF. Based on the CDR3 plus reference TRBV7-9 and TRBJ2-1, the full variable domain is DTGVSQNPRHKITKRGQNVTFRCDPISEHNRLYWYRQTLGQGPEFLTYFQNEAQLEKSRLLSDRFSAERPKGSFSTLEIQRTEQGDSAMYLCASSLDGQGAYNEQFFGPGTRLTVL.

This clone occurred once. The chain recombines TRBV29-1 with TRBJ1-2; D remains unclear. V dropped 1 base and J dropped 5 bases, with 8 bases sitting between them. CDR3 size: 12 residues. Germline-derived CDR1 and CDR2 are SQVTM and ANQGSEA. This CDR3 is CSVEGEWYGYTF. The CDR3 DNA reads TGCAGCGTTGAAGGGGAGTGGTATGGCTACACCTTC. The full variable domain, rest sourced from reference TRBV29-1 and TRBJ1-2, is SAVISQKPSRDICQRGTSLTIQCQVDSQVTMMFWYRQQPGQSLTLIATANQGSEATYESGFVIDKFPISRPNLTFSTLTVSNMSPEDSSIYLCSVEGEWYGYTFGSGTRLTVV.

This chain links TRBV27 with TRBJ2-7; D gene ambiguous. The CDR3 consists of 13 residues. Germline V CDR1 and CDR2: MNHEY, SMNVEV (reference sequence). V lost 6 bases to trimming and J lost 4 bases, with 13 bases between them. The CDR3 nucleotides are TGTGCCAGCAGCGTCGGTAGCCTATACGAGCAGTACTTC. Its translation: CASSVGSLYEQYF.

This chain uses TRBV14 with TRBJ1-2; 10 nucleotides agree with TRBD1. Per germline, CDR1 SGHDN and CDR2 FVKESK. V trimming: 2 bases; J trimming: 4 bases; junction bases outside the gene matches: 7. The CDR3 has 16 residues. The CDR3 nucleotides read TGTGCCAGCAGCCAAACCAGACAGGGGGCCACCTATGGCTACACCTTC. It codes for CASSQTRQGATYGYTF.

The rearrangement links TRBV6-5 to TRBJ2-7; 7 bases fit TRBD1. Germline CDR1 MNHEY, CDR2 SVGAGI. With 6 bases clipped from V and 2 bases from J, the junction kept 4 bases outside the gene matches. This CDR3 has 13 amino acids. CDR3 in amino acids: CASSVGQAYEQYF. CDR3 nucleotides: TGTGCCAGCAGCGTTGGACAGGCCTACGAGCAGTACTTC.

This clone was observed once. J is TRBJ1-2 and V is TRBV5-6; the match to TRBD1 covers 7 bases. V was pared by 3 bases and J by 8 bases, with 16 bases of the junction left unmatched. Germline loops: CDR1 SGHDT, CDR2 YYEEEE. The CDR3 consists of 16 residues. CDR3 coding DNA: TGTGCCAGCAGCTCCGGACAGGATTTACTTTTATGGGGCTACACCTTC. Its protein is CASSSGQDLLLWGYTF.

The chain couples TRBV2 to TRBJ2-1, with TRBD1 identical over 10 bases. There are 16 residues in the CDR3. Looked up from germline, CDR1 is SNHLY and CDR2 is FYNNEI. V lost 5 bases and J lost 5; bases outside the gene matches: 9. The CDR3 protein is CASSLQPGQGNNEQFF. The CDR3 DNA sequence: TGTGCCAGCAGTTTACAACCGGGACAGGGGAACAATGAGCAGTTCTTC.

The chain has TRBV19 and TRBJ1-4, with a tentative D call TRBD1 (6 bases). The CDR3 covers 18 residues. Trimming shortened V by 5 bases and J by 5 bases, and 24 bases separated the two germline ends. Looked up from germline, CDR1 is LNHDA and CDR2 is SQIVND (reference sequence). The DNA of the CDR3 is TGTGCCAGTAGTCTCATACCTACGTTGGGGGCGGCGAATGAAAAACTGTTTTTT. Protein sequence: CASSLIPTLGAANEKLFF.

CDR3 bases: TGTGCCAGCAGTTTGGGACAGGGATTAAAGAGCCTAGCGGAATTGGGCGAGCAGTACTTC. Translating gives CASSLGQGLKSLAELGEQYF. The genes are TRBV28 and TRBJ2-7; 9 bases line up with TRBD1. CDR3 length: 20 amino acids. V was clipped by 3 bases and J by 6 bases; unmatched bases: 24. The germline CDR1 and CDR2 sequences are MDHEN and SYDVKM.

This rearrangement joins TRBV2 to TRBJ2-1; 9 nucleotides line up with TRBD2. V was pared by 6 bases and J by 7 bases, with 16 bases of the junction left unmatched. This CDR3 spans 17 amino acids. Germline CDR1 and CDR2: SNHLY and FYNNEI. The CDR3 reads CASRPLIAGEPLNEQFF. Written as DNA, the CDR3 is TGTGCCAGCAGACCATTAATAGCGGGGGAGCCCTTGAATGAGCAGTTCTTC.

The CDR3 DNA reads TGTGCCAGCAGGCATGGTGGGGCTGGGACTGAAGCTTTCTTT. Protein: CASRHGGAGTEAFF. The chain has TRBV7-9 and TRBJ1-1; weak D call: TRBD1 (5 bases). Germline assignment: CDR1 SEHNR and CDR2 FQNEAQ (reference sequence). V shed 6 bases and J shed 5 bases, with 16 bases lying between them. This CDR3 spans 14 amino acids.

The chain combines TRBV5-5 with TRBJ2-1; tentatively, D is TRBD2 (5 bases). Germline CDR1 and CDR2: SGHKS and YYEKEE (reference sequence). The germline V and J ends were trimmed by 3 bases and 10 bases, with 11 bases remaining between them. This CDR3 contains 12 residues. CDR3 protein: CASSSFSDEQFF. In DNA, the CDR3 is TGTGCCAGCAGCTCCTTTAGCGACGAGCAGTTCTTC. The entire variable domain, with the rest obtained from reference TRBV5-5 and TRBJ2-1, is as follows: DAGVTQSPTHLIKTRGQQVTLRCSPISGHKSVSWYQQVLGQGPQFIFQYYEKEERGRGNFPDRFSARQFPNYSSELNVNALLLGDSALYLCASSSFSDEQFFGPGTRLTVL.

The chain carries TRBV15 and TRBJ1-2, with 9 positions matching TRBD1. The trim removed 2 bases at V and 4 bases at J, leaving 5 bases unmatched. CDR3 length: 15 residues. Per germline, CDR1 LNHNV and CDR2 YYDKDF (reference sequence). The CDR3 sequence: CATSRRQGEGYGYTF. CDR3 DNA sequence: TGTGCCACCAGCAGACGACAGGGGGAGGGCTATGGCTACACCTTC.

V gene TRBV6-5 combines with J gene TRBJ1-1; D is perhaps TRBD1 (5 bases). The V gene's germline CDR1 is MNHEY and CDR2 SVGAGI. The ends were cut back, 0 bases at V and 3 bases at J, with 11 bases in the middle. This CDR3 is built from 15 residues. The CDR3 loop is CASSYSGGVDTEAFF. Here the CDR3 DNA reads TGTGCCAGCAGTTACTCGGGGGGAGTAGACACTGAAGCTTTCTTT.

This sequence joins TRBV29-1 and TRBJ2-4; possible D gene TRBD2, 5 bases. V was cut by 2 bases and J by 3 bases, with 11 bases left in between. Looked up from germline, CDR1 is SQVTM and CDR2 is ANQGSEA. The CDR3 runs to 14 residues. CDR3 loop: CSVERGMGKNIQYF. CDR3 in DNA: TGCAGCGTTGAACGGGGAATGGGCAAAAACATTCAGTACTTC.

This clone has just a few counts. This chain links TRBV21-1 with TRBJ1-1; the D call in the table, TRBD1, was not verified against the DNA. TRBV21-1 counts as a pseudogene. This CDR3 spans 13 amino acids. CDR3 DNA sequence: TGTGCCAGCAGCAAAGAAGGTTCAGGTGAAGCTTTCTTT. This gives the protein CASSKEGSGEAFF.

The chain uses TRBV4-3 and TRBJ2-7; TRBD1 might be the D (6 bases). Germline V gives CDR1 LGHNA, CDR2 YSLEER. Trimming shortened V by 3 bases and J by 2 bases, and 14 bases separated the two germline ends. The CDR3 extends over 15 amino acids. The CDR3 region is CASSQSTGSTYEQYF. The CDR3 coding sequence is TGCGCCAGCAGCCAGTCGACAGGAAGCACCTACGAGCAGTACTTC.

The genes are TRBV6-5 and TRBJ2-2, with 7 bases identical to TRBD2. The V and J ends lost 10 bases and 5 bases, in that order; junction bases with no gene match: 1. The germline CDR1 and CDR2 sequences are MNHEY and SVGAGI. This CDR3 is 11 amino acids long. The CDR3 region is CATGGTGELFF. The CDR3 region has the DNA TGTGCCACCGGGGGGACCGGGGAGCTGTTTTTT.

The chain has TRBV5-8 and TRBJ1-2, with 7 bases that match TRBD1. The CDR3 has 14 residues. V shed 0 bases and J 3 bases; nucleotides not matched to a gene: 2. Germline V gene data show CDR1 as SGHTS and CDR2 as YDEGEE. The CDR3 loop is CASSLGTGDYGYTF. CDR3 coding DNA: TGTGCCAGCAGCTTGGGAACAGGGGACTATGGCTACACCTTC.